What follows are 11 T cell receptor beta chains derived from one specimen sequenced in a study of graft-versus-host responses after intestinal transplantation. TCRdb's table, derived via immunoSEQ multiplex PCR, lists solely in-frame clones and lacks some. The table includes about 110,000 clones, 85% to 95% detected once. These receptors have no known antigen. The source material was unstimulated CD4+ T cells sorted from spleen or lymph node cells, sampled before transplant. These receptor sequences come from a human donor who was the organ donor for an intestinal transplant.

This chain uses TRBV27 with TRBJ2-7; D is unclear. V lost 2 bases to trimming and J lost 2 bases, with 10 bases between them. Germline values: CDR1 MNHEY, CDR2 SMNVEV (reference sequence). The CDR3 consists of 14 residues. The CDR3 sequence: CASSLKGDAYEQYF. The CDR3 DNA sequence: TGTGCCAGCAGTTTAAAGGGTGACGCCTACGAGCAGTACTTC.

The chain combines TRBV6-1 with TRBJ2-7, with 7 positions matching TRBD1. After removal of 4 bases from V and 0 bases from J, the junction contained 9 bases not matched to a gene. The CDR3 runs to 16 residues. CDR1 and CDR2 from the germline V gene are MNHNS and SASEGT. In DNA, the CDR3 is TGTGCCAGCAGTGTTCGGGCCGGGACAGCCTCCTACGAGCAGTACTTC. This codes for CASSVRAGTASYEQYF.

The chain employs TRBV12-5 and TRBJ2-1, with 13 bases aligning to TRBD2. J was trimmed by 5 bases and V by 1 base; bases with no gene match: 2. The CDR3 contains 16 residues. CDR1 and CDR2 from the germline V gene are LGHNT and FRNRAP. CDR3 nucleotide sequence: TGTGCTAGTGGTTTGGGGGGACTAGCGGGAAACAATGAGCAGTTCTTC. Amino acids: CASGLGGLAGNNEQFF. Based on the CDR3 plus reference TRBV12-5 and TRBJ2-1, the full variable domain is DARVTQTPRHKVTEMGQEVTMRCQPILGHNTVFWYRQTMMQGLELLAYFRNRAPLDDSGMPKDRFSAEMPDATLATLKIQPSEPRDSAVYFCASGLGGLAGNNEQFFGPGTRLTVL.

The J gene is TRBJ1-1, the V gene TRBV9; D remains unclear. Between the trimmed V and J ends, which lost 1 base and 0 bases, there was a span of 13 bases. The CDR3 covers 16 residues. CDR1 SGDLS and CDR2 YYNGEE come from the germline V gene. The CDR3 is CASSVLSASVNTEAFF. In DNA form, the CDR3 reads TGTGCCAGCAGCGTACTCTCGGCATCGGTGAACACTGAAGCTTTCTTT. Full variable domain (remainder filled in from reference TRBV9 and TRBJ1-1): DSGVTQTPKHLITATGQRVTLRCSPRSGDLSVYWYQQSLDQGLQFLIQYYNGEERAKGNILERFSAQQFPDLHSELNLSSLELGDSALYFCASSVLSASVNTEAFFGQGTRLTVV.

CDR3 residues: CASSYSRGATDTQYF. The CDR3 bases are TGTGCCAGCAGTTACTCGAGGGGGGCCACAGATACGCAGTATTTT. The chain employs TRBV6-5 and TRBJ2-3; the D call may be TRBD1 or TRBD2 (6 bases each). There are 15 residues in the CDR3. V was pared by 0 bases and J by 2 bases, with 9 bases between. Germline V gives CDR1 MNHEY, CDR2 SVGAGI.

This clone was seen just once. The J gene is TRBJ2-7, the V gene TRBV5-8; D tentatively fits TRBD1 or TRBD2 (5 bases each). V lost 7 bases and J 3 bases, leaving 11 bases between the germline ends. Germline V gene data show CDR1 as SGHTS and CDR2 as YDEGEE. The CDR3 has 12 residues. As DNA, the CDR3 is TGTGCCAGCGGAGGACAAAACTACGAGCAGTACTTC. Protein sequence: CASGGQNYEQYF.

This clone was observed once. This chain uses TRBV5-3 with TRBJ1-2, with D uncertain. TRBV5-3 is assigned to the ORF class and has an uncertain function. Trimming left V 0 bases short and J 4 bases short, with 10 bases between. This CDR3 has 14 amino acids. The CDR3 nucleotides read TGTGCCAGAAGCTTGGAGGTGCGGATCTATGGCTACACCTTC. Protein: CARSLEVRIYGYTF.

This clone has only one observation. The rearrangement links TRBV15 to TRBJ1-2; 8 bases are a match to TRBD1. CDR1 is LNHNV and CDR2 is YYDKDF in the germline V gene (reference sequence). After removal of 0 bases from V and 8 bases from J, the junction contained 8 bases not matched to a gene. The CDR3 extends over 15 amino acids. CDR3 DNA: TGTGCCACCAGCAGAGAGTTGACAGGGGCGGACGGCTACACCTTC. Its translation is CATSRELTGADGYTF.

The J gene is TRBJ2-1, the V gene TRBV10-3; 9 nucleotides agree with TRBD2. The V gene's germline CDR1 is ENHRY and CDR2 SYGVKD. The CDR3 sequence is 16 residues long. Trimming at V came to 4 bases and at J to 0 bases, leaving 4 bases not matched to a gene. CDR3 sequence (DNA): TGTGCCATCAGTGGTCTTAGCGGGAGCTCCTACAATGAGCAGTTCTTC. It specifies CAISGLSGSSYNEQFF.

This rearrangement joins TRBV2 to TRBJ2-4; 11 nucleotides match TRBD2. V was pared by 3 bases and J by 7 bases, with 5 bases of the junction left unmatched. The CDR3 runs to 15 residues. Per the germline V gene, CDR1 is SNHLY and CDR2 is FYNNEI. The CDR3 bases are TGTGCCAGCAGTGACCTACTAGCGGGAGTGAACATTCAGTACTTC. This translates into CASSDLLAGVNIQYF.

This chain joins TRBV7-9 and TRBJ2-7; 12 nucleotides line up with TRBD1. CDR1 and CDR2 from the germline V gene are SEHNR and FQNEAQ (reference sequence). V was pared by 5 bases and J by 7 bases, with 9 bases of the junction left unmatched. The CDR3 totals 15 residues. The CDR3 DNA reads as TGTGCCAGCAGCCCTCGGGGACAGGGGGCAAGAGAGCAGTACTTC. Amino acids: CASSPRGQGAREQYF.